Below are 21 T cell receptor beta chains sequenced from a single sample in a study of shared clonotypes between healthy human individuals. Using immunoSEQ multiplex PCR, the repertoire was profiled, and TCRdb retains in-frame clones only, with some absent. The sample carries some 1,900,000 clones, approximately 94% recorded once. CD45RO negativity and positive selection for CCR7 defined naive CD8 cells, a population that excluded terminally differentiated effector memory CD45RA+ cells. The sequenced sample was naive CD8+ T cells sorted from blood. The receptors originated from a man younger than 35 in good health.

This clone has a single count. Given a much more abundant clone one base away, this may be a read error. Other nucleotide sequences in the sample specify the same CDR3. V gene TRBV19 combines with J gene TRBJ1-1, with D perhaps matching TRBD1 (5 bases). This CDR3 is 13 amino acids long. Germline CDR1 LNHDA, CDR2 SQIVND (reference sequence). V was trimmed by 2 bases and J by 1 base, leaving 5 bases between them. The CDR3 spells CASSIRGNTEAFF. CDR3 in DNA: TGTGCCAGTAGTATAAGGGGGAACACTGAAGCTTTCTTT.

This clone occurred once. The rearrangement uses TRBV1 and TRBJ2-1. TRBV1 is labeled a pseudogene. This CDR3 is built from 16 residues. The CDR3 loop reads CTSSQDGPSSYNEQFF. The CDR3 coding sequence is TGCACCAGCAGCCAAGATGGACCCAGCTCCTACAATGAGCAGTTCTTC.

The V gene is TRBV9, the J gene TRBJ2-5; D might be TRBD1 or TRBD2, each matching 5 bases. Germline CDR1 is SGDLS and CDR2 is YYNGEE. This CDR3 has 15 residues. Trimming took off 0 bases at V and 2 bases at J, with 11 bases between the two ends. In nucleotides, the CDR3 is TGTGCCAGCAGCGTAGGGGGGTTGGATCAAGAGACCCAGTACTTC. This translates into CASSVGGLDQETQYF.

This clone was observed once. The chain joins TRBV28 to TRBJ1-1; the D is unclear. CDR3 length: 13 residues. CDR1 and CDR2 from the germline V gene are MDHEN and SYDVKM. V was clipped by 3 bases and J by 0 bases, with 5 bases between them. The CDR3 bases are TGTGCCAGCAGTTTTGTGATGAACACTGAAGCTTTCTTT. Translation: CASSFVMNTEAFF.

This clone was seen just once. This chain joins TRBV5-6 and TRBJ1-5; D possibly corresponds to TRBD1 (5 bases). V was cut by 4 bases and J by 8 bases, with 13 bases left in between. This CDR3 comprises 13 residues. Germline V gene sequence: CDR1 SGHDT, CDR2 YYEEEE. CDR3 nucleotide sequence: TGTGCCAGCAGCCCCGTGGGAGGGGAGCCCCAGCATTTT. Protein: CASSPVGGEPQHF.

CDR3 DNA sequence: TGTGCCAGCAGCGAATCCAGGGTTCACGAGCAGTACTTC. Amino acid sequence: CASSESRVHEQYF. The chain recombines TRBV11-3 with TRBJ2-7, with D possibly matching TRBD1 (5 bases). Germline assignment: CDR1 SGHNT and CDR2 YENEEA. V lost 5 bases and J lost 5, with 13 bases in between. There are 13 residues in the CDR3.

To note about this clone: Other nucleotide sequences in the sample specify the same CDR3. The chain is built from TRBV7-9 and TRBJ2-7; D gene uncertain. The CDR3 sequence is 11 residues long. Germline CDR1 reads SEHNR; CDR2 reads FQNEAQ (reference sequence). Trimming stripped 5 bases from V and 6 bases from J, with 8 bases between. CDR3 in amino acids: CASSLMGEQYF. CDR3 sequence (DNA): TGTGCCAGCAGCCTCATGGGCGAGCAGTACTTC.

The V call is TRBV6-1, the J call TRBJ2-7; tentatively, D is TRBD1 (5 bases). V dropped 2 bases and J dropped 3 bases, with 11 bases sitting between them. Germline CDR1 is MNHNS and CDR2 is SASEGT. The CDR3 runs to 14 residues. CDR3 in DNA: TGTGCCAGCAGTGAACGTGGGGCACTCTACGAGCAGTACTTC. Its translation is CASSERGALYEQYF.

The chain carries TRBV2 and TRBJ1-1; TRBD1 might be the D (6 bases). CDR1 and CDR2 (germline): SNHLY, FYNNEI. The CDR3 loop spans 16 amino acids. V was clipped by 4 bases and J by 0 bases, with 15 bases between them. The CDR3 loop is CASSAGTLGVNTEAFF. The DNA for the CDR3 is TGTGCCAGCAGTGCGGGGACACTAGGGGTGAACACTGAAGCTTTCTTT. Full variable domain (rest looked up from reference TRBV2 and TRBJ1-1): EPEVTQTPSHQVTQMGQEVILRCVPISNHLYFYWYRQILGQKVEFLVSFYNNEISEKSEIFDDQFSVERPDGSNFTLKIRSTKLEDSAMYFCASSAGTLGVNTEAFFGQGTRLTVV.

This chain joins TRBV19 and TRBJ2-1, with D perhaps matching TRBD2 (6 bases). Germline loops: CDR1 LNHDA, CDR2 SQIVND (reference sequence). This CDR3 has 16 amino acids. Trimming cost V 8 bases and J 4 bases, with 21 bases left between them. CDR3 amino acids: CASVGSGTGVYNEQFF. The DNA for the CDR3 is TGTGCCAGTGTCGGTTCGGGGACGGGGGTATACAATGAGCAGTTCTTC.

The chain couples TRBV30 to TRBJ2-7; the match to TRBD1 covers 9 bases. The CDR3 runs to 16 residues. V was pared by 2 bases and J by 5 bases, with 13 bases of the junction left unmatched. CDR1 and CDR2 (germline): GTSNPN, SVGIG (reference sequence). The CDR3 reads CAWSPTRDRVWDEQYF. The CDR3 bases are TGTGCCTGGAGTCCGACCAGGGACAGGGTGTGGGACGAGCAGTACTTC.

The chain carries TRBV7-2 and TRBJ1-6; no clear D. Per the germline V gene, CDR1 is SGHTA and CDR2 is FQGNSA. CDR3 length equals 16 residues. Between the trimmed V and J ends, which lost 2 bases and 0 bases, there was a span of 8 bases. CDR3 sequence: CASSLSPDSYNSPLHF. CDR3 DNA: TGTGCCAGCAGCTTAAGTCCTGACTCCTATAATTCACCCCTCCACTTT.

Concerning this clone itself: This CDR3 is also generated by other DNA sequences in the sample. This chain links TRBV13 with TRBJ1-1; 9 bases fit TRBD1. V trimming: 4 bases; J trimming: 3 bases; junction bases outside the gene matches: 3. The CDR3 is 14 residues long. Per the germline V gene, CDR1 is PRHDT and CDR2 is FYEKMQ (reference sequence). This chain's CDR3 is CASSSGQGYTEAFF. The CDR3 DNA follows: TGTGCCAGCAGCTCTGGACAGGGGTACACTGAAGCTTTCTTT.

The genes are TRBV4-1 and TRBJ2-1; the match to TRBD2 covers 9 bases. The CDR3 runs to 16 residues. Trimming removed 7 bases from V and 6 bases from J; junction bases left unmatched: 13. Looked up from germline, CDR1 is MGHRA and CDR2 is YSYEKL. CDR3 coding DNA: TGCGCCAGCACCCTTCAGGGAGCGGGAGGCGTCAATGAGCAGTTCTTC. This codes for CASTLQGAGGVNEQFF.

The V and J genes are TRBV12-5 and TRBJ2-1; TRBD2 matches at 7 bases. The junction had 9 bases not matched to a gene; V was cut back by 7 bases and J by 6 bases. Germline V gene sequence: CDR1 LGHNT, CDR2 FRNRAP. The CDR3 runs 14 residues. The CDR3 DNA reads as TGTGCTAGTGCAGGGACTACCAATGGCAATGAGCAGTTCTTC. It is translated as CASAGTTNGNEQFF. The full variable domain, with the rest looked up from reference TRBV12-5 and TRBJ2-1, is DARVTQTPRHKVTEMGQEVTMRCQPILGHNTVFWYRQTMMQGLELLAYFRNRAPLDDSGMPKDRFSAEMPDATLATLKIQPSEPRDSAVYFCASAGTTNGNEQFFGPGTRLTVL.

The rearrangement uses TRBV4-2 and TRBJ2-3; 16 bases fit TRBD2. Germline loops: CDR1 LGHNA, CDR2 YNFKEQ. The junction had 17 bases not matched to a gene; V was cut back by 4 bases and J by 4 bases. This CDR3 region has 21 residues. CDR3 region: CASSLTTGLAGGPSFADTQYF. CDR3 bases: TGTGCCAGCAGCCTTACTACGGGACTAGCGGGAGGGCCGAGTTTCGCAGATACGCAGTATTTT.

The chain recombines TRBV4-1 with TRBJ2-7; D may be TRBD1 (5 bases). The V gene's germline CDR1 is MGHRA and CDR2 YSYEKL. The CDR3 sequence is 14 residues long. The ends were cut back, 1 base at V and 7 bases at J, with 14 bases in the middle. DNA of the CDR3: TGCGCCAGCAGCCAAGTCCCTGGGGCGAAGGAGCAGTACTTC. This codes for CASSQVPGAKEQYF.

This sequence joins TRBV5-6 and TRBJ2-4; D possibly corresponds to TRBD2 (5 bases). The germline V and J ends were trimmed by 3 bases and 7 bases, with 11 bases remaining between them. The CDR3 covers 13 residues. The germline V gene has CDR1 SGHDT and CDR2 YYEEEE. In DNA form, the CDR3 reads TGTGCCAGCAGCTCTTCTAGCTCGAACATTCAGTACTTC. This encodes CASSSSSSNIQYF.

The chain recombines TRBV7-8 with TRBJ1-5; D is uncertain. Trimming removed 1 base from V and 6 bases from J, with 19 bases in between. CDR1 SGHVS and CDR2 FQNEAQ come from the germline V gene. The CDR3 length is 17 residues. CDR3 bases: TGTGCCAGCAGCTTAGAGCCGTTGGTGGGGTTCTCTCAGCCCCAGCATTTT. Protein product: CASSLEPLVGFSQPQHF.

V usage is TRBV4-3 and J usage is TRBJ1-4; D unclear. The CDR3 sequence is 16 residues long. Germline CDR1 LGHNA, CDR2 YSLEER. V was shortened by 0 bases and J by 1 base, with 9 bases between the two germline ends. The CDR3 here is CASSQDYGRTNEKLFF. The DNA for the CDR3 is TGCGCCAGCAGCCAAGATTATGGCAGAACTAATGAAAAACTGTTTTTT.

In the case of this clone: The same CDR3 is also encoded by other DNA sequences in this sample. The CDR3 reads CAISESGSTDTQYF. The CDR3 bases are TGTGCCATCAGTGAGTCCGGTAGCACAGATACGCAGTATTTT. This chain links TRBV10-3 with TRBJ2-3; D is unclear. In germline, CDR1 is ENHRY, CDR2 SYGVKD. Trimming pared 0 bases from V and 0 bases from J, leaving 4 bases between. The CDR3 totals 14 residues.